This TCR beta chain was identified during a study of blood T cell repertoires in COVID-19. This table comes from immunoSEQ multiplex PCR, and its TCRdb copy is limited to in-frame clones, with some not included. The sample lists 100,000 to 150,000 clones, roughly 89% occurring once. The CDR3 length is 14 residues. V shed 2 bases and J 6 bases; nucleotides not matched to a gene: 0. Germline V lookup: CDR1 SGDLS, CDR2 YYNGEE. This chain joins TRBV9 and TRBJ2-3; 13 nucleotides agree with TRBD2. The sequenced sample consisted of PBMCs or T cells enriched from blood (not recorded which). The TCR sequence derives from a woman in her twenties or thirties who had recovered from COVID-19. Here the CDR3 DNA reads TGTGCCAGCAGCGTGACTAGCGGGAGGGATACGCAGTATTTT. As protein: CASSVTSGRDTQYF.